Here is one T cell receptor beta chain with its context. What it recognizes is unknown. Indicated time point: week 35, safety follow-up. Vaccinated patients received 300 ug of mutant IDH1 20-mer peptide per dose, with topical imiquimod. There were eight vaccinations for patients, given in weeks 1, 3, 5, 7, 11, 15, 19 and 23. V dropped 3 bases and J dropped 4; count of bases not matched to a gene: 16. Germline V gene sequence: CDR1 MDHEN, CDR2 SYDVKM. CDR3 length: 18 amino acids. The data stem from a study of a mutant IDH1 vaccine in newly diagnosed glioma. Sequenced by immunoSEQ multiplex PCR; TCRdb stores in-frame clones only, minus some. Of tens of thousands of clones in the sample, 76% were seen once.

This receptor was obtained from a man between 40 and 49 years old with glioma. The chain employs TRBV28 and TRBJ1-2; 8 bases are shared with TRBD1. The source was PBMCs, collected from a glioma patient whose treatment included an IDH1 peptide vaccine. Here the CDR3 DNA reads TGTGCCAGCAGTTTTATAGGTTCCGGGACAGGTGGGGCCTATGGCTACACCTTC. Translating it yields CASSFIGSGTGGAYGYTF.